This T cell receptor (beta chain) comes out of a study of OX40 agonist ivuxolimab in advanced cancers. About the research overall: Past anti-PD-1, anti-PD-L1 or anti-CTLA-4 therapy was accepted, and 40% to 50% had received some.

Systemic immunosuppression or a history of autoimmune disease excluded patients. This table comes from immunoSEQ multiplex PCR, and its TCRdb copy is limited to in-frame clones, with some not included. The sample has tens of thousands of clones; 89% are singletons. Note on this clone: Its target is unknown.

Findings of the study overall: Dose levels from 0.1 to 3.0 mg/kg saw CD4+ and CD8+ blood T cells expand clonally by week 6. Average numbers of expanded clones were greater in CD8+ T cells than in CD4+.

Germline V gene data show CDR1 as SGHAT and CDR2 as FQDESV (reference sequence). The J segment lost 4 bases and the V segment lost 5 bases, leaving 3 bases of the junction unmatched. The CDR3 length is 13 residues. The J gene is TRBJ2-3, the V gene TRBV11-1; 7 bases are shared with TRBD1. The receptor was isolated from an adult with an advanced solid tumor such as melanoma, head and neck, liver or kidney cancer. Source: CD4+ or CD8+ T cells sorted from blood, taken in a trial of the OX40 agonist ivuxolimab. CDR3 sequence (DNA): TGTGCCAGCAGCCAACAGGGGCCAGATACGCAGTATTTT. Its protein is CASSQQGPDTQYF.